This TCR beta chain was identified in a study of breast tumors, draining lymph nodes, adjacent tissues (TCRdb year 2016). Notes on the research overall: Breast cancer patients provided tumor, adjacent nontumor tissue and axillary lymph nodes, and the study compared the TCR beta repertoires across these three sources. The study aimed to assess the relationships and possible T-cell exchange between tumor, surrounding tissue and draining lymph node repertoires in human breast cancer.

The investigation overall reported the following: The data were considered consistent with most tumor T cells being derived from the lymph node and subsequently expanding within tumor tissue. T-cell repertoire diversity in tumors was found to be lower than in lymph nodes but higher than in nontumor tissue, and preferential V and J gene usage was observed. The study presented the conclusion that tumor T cells originate in lymph nodes as consistent with a hypothesis, not as something directly demonstrated. Tumor and nontumor tissue repertoires were significantly more similar in luminal-like than in basal-like breast cancer.

As concerns this clonotype: The clone's antigen remains unknown. No clone much larger than this one lies a single base away; base qualities are absent.

At the junction V is shortened by 6 bases and J by 4 bases; bases outside the gene matches: 10. There are 18 amino acids in the CDR3, from cysteine to phenylalanine inclusive. The sequence is cut down to CDR3 DNA, 54 bases in frame from base 1. The data were produced on an Illumina HiSeq 2000. TCR beta chain libraries were generated through multiplex PCR amplification. High-throughput sequencing was used to analyze the amplified TCR beta chain products. TCRdb reran the public reads through fastp at Q25 and MiXCR, keeping productive beta chains. Duplicate CDR3 protein sequences are folded into a single record with the most common DNA and genes. Recorded for this sample are 55,000 to 75,000 distinct CDR3 sequences; 40% to 55% of them occurred a single time. 8.4% of the sample rests with the top ten.

This TCR came from a female donor with breast cancer. Some clones in this sample may be carry-over from other donors' samples. The rearrangement joined TRBV12-3 or TRBV12-4 to TRBJ2-2; 14 middle bases align to TRBD2. Sequenced input: breast tumor tissue. The DNA reads as follows: TGTGCCAGCAGGGGGGGGACTAGCGGGGGAGTTAGCACCGGGGAGCTGTTTTTT. This sequence encodes CASRGGTSGGVSTGELFF.